Shown below are 10 T cell receptor beta chains from a single sample sequenced in a study of regulatory T cells in long-lasting Graves disease. Through Arm-PCR of CDR3 regions and iRepertoire HTBI primers, TCR beta libraries were built. TCRdb re-derived calls from the multiplex PCR reads in MiXCR, one entry per CDR3 protein. The repertoire holds under 400,000 distinct CDR3 sequences, approximately 16% seen once, with roughly 27% in the top ten. Time point of the sample: newly diagnosed GD, antithyroid drugs for less than 3 months. From PBMCs, RNA was extracted and then used to make the TCR library. The same specimen was also included in a second study, on T cells in Graves' hyperthyroidism and ophthalmopathy.

This sample comprised peripheral blood mononuclear cells (PBMCs), obtained at new diagnosis, from a patient treated with antithyroid drugs. Receptors originate from a middle-aged man with Graves disease.

This clonotype was observed at least ten times. This rearrangement joins TRBV2 to TRBJ1-3, with 9 bases aligning to TRBD1. Per the germline V gene, CDR1 is SNHLY and CDR2 is FYNNEI. The CDR3 loop spans 15 amino acids. V dropped 1 base and J dropped 4; count of bases not matched to a gene: 2. The CDR3 spells CASSEGTGAGNTIYF. The CDR3 DNA follows: TGTGCCAGCAGTGAAGGGACAGGGGCCGGAAACACCATATATTTT.

Many counts were recorded for this clonotype. The rearrangement links TRBV20-1 to TRBJ2-7; 9 nucleotides match TRBD2. Germline trimming cut 3 bases from V and 7 bases from J; bases unmatched to any gene: 7. Germline V gives CDR1 DFQATT, CDR2 SNEGSKA (reference sequence). The CDR3 is made up of 13 amino acids. The CDR3 DNA follows: TGCAGTGCTAGCGCGGGGGGGCTGGAAGAGCAGTACTTC. It encodes CSASAGGLEEQYF.

This clonotype was counted between two and nine times. This rearrangement joins TRBV4-1 to TRBJ1-6; perhaps TRBD1 as D (5 bases). This CDR3 is 12 amino acids long. The germline gives CDR1 MGHRA, CDR2 YSYEKL. V was trimmed by 2 bases and J by 13 bases, leaving 9 bases between them. CDR3 residues: CASSQQGPPLHF. The CDR3 nucleotides are TGCGCCAGCAGCCAACAGGGTCCGCCCCTCCACTTT.

This clonotype has a count of ten or more. The rearrangement uses TRBV5-4 and TRBJ2-3, with no clear D. This CDR3 comprises 15 residues. With 0 bases removed from V and 4 bases from J, the gap between germline ends came to 12 bases. Germline V gene lookup returns CDR1 SGHNT and CDR2 YYREEE (reference sequence). As DNA, the CDR3 is TGTGCCAGCAGCTTGGACAGTCTTGTCGCAGATACGCAGTATTTT. Amino acids: CASSLDSLVADTQYF.

This clonotype has ten or more counts. The V call is TRBV20-1, the J call TRBJ2-1; 7 bases line up with TRBD2. With V trimmed by 6 bases and J by 4 bases, 6 bases remained unmatched. Germline V lookup: CDR1 DFQATT, CDR2 SNEGSKA (reference sequence). This CDR3 has 13 residues. DNA for the CDR3: TGCAGTGCGTGGGACTACCGGTACAATGAGCAGTTCTTC. Protein: CSAWDYRYNEQFF.

This clonotype has ten or more counts. V and J are TRBV20-1 and TRBJ2-4; perhaps TRBD2 as D (6 bases). The CDR3 has 18 amino acids. Trimming stripped 4 bases from V and 0 bases from J, with 22 bases between. Germline V gene lookup returns CDR1 DFQATT and CDR2 SNEGSKA (reference sequence). CDR3 sequence (DNA): TGCAGTGCTACTCCGGGACTGAATTTCTTTCTAGCCAAAAACATTCAGTACTTC. Its protein product is CSATPGLNFFLAKNIQYF.

The chain links TRBV5-4 to TRBJ1-1; unclear D gene. The CDR3 is 15 residues long. Germline V gives CDR1 SGHNT, CDR2 YYREEE (reference sequence). Trimming left V 4 bases short and J 1 base short, with 14 bases between. DNA for the CDR3: TGTGCCAGCAGCCCAAAGGAGATCCCGAACACTGAAGCTTTCTTT. It codes for CASSPKEIPNTEAFF.

This clonotype was detected many times. Here the CDR3 reads CASSLSTGDTDTQYF. For the CDR3, the DNA is TGTGCCAGCAGCCTTAGCACTGGGGATACAGATACGCAGTATTTT. J is TRBJ2-3 and V is TRBV11-2; no clear D. In germline, CDR1 is SGHAT, CDR2 FQNNGV. V gave up 5 bases and J gave up 3 bases, with 15 bases separating them. The CDR3 consists of 15 residues.

This clonotype came up many times. This sequence joins TRBV12-3 or TRBV12-4 and TRBJ2-1, with 10 nucleotides matching TRBD2. The trim removed 3 bases at V and 3 bases at J, leaving 8 bases unmatched. The CDR3 has 17 amino acids. This CDR3 reads CASSLGTSVSLYNEQFF. In DNA, the CDR3 is TGTGCCAGCAGTTTGGGGACTAGCGTTTCCCTCTACAATGAGCAGTTCTTC.

This clonotype was seen many times. The chain links TRBV29-1 to TRBJ1-5; 11 bases align to TRBD1. The junction had 5 bases not matched to a gene; V was cut back by 6 bases and J by 7 bases. Per germline, CDR1 SQVTM and CDR2 ANQGSEA. This CDR3 is 13 amino acids long. CDR3 amino acids: CSVWDRGGQPQHF. The CDR3 nucleotides read TGCAGCGTCTGGGACAGGGGGGGACAGCCCCAGCATTTT. Supplemented by reference TRBV29-1 and TRBJ1-5, the full variable domain reads SAVISQKPSRDICQRGTSLTIQCQVDSQVTMMFWYRQQPGQSLTLIATANQGSEATYESGFVIDKFPISRPNLTFSTLTVSNMSPEDSSIYLCSVWDRGGQPQHFGDGTRLSIL.